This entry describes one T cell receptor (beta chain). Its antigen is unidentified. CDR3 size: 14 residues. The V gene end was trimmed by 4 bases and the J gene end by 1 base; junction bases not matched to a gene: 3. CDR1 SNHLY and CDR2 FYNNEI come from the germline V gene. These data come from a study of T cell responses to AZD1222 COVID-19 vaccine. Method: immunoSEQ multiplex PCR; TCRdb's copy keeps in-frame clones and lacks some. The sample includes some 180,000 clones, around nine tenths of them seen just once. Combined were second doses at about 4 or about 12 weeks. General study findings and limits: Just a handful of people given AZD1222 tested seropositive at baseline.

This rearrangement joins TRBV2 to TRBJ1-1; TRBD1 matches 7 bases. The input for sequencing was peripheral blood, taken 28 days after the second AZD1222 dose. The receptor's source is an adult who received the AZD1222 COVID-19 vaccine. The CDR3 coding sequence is TGTGCCAGCAGTGCCACAGGGGCGAACACTGAAGCTTTCTTT. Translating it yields CASSATGANTEAFF.